The 5 T cell receptor beta chains below were found in one sample sequenced in a study of T-cell reconstitution after alpha-beta-depleted transplantation in children. Unique molecular identifiers were incorporated when the TCRbeta library was constructed. TCRdb used MiXCR to reprocess the PCR reads, holding one entry per CDR3 protein. The sample includes 4,000 to 6,000 distinct CDR3 sequences, 6.5% to 8% of them seen just once. The input for sequencing was PBMCs, mostly from graft donor cells, taken 60 days after TCRalphabeta/CD19-depleted stem cell transplant. The receptors come from a boy younger than two who had a stem cell transplant for SCID, so the T cells may come from the graft donor.

This clonotype was recorded at least ten times. The chain recombines TRBV7-3 with TRBJ2-5, with 9 bases that match TRBD2. This CDR3 has 16 amino acids. Germline V gene sequence: CDR1 SGHTA, CDR2 FQGTGA. Unmatched junction bases numbered 6, after V lost 3 bases and J lost 1 base. CDR3 amino acids: CASSLGSGGSQETQYF. The CDR3 DNA follows: TGTGCCAGCAGCTTGGGGAGCGGGGGGTCCCAAGAGACCCAGTACTTC.

This clonotype is medium-sized by share. CDR3 in amino acids: CAITPRPTGTEAFF. The CDR3 region has the DNA TGTGCCATCACCCCGAGACCCACGGGCACTGAAGCTTTCTTT. The gene calls are TRBV10-3 and TRBJ1-1; no definite D call. The CDR3 runs 14 residues. V lost 7 bases and J 4 bases, leaving 16 bases between the germline ends. The germline V gene has CDR1 ENHRY and CDR2 SYGVKD.

This clonotype is labeled medium-sized. This chain uses TRBV19 with TRBJ2-2; 7 positions match TRBD2. Per germline, CDR1 LNHDA and CDR2 SQIVND (reference sequence). The CDR3 length is 14 residues. V shed 3 bases and J 7 bases; nucleotides not matched to a gene: 5. CDR3 DNA: TGTGCCAGTAGTATTCGACTAGCTCTCGGGGAGCTGTTTTTT. It translates to CASSIRLALGELFF.

By share, this clonotype counts as medium-sized. This chain connects TRBV4-2 to TRBJ2-5, with 9 bases matching TRBD2. The CDR3 has 16 amino acids. Germline loops: CDR1 LGHNA, CDR2 YNFKEQ. V lost 0 bases, J lost 6 bases, and 8 bases stayed unmatched. Here the CDR3 reads CASSQEGLAFFKTQYF. The DNA for the CDR3 is TGTGCCAGCAGCCAAGAAGGACTAGCGTTTTTTAAGACCCAGTACTTC.

Ten or more counts support this clonotype. J is TRBJ2-4 and V is TRBV2; D not resolved. V was clipped by 10 bases and J by 8 bases, with 18 bases between them. The CDR3 is 13 amino acids. Germline V CDR1 and CDR2: SNHLY, FYNNEI. CDR3 DNA sequence: TGTGCCACCGTTATACTACCCTGGGACATTCAGTACTTC. This codes for CATVILPWDIQYF. Complete variable domain (other parts from reference TRBV2 and TRBJ2-4): EPEVTQTPSHQVTQMGQEVILRCVPISNHLYFYWYRQILGQKVEFLVSFYNNEISEKSEIFDDQFSVERPDGSNFTLKIRSTKLEDSAMYFCATVILPWDIQYFGAGTRLSVL.